One TCR beta chain is described in this entry. This entry comes from a study of metastatic and nonmetastatic thyroid tumors. CDR1 is MRHNA and CDR2 is SNTAGT in the germline V gene. The germline V and J ends were trimmed by 5 bases and 2 bases, with 10 bases remaining between them. The CDR3 contains 14 residues. TCRdb re-processed the PCR reads through MiXCR. The sample yields about 56,000 clones, roughly 30% seen once. All patients reached thyroid surgery having received no treatment beforehand. The TCR comes from a female donor with papillary thyroid cancer or a benign thyroid nodule (not recorded which). Some clones in this sample may be carry-over from other donors' samples. The specimen was blood. The chain links TRBV6-4 to TRBJ2-1; tentative D call: TRBD2 (6 bases). The chain's CDR3 is CASSYGGTYNEQFF. The DNA of the CDR3 is TGTGCCAGCAGTTACGGGGGAACCTACAATGAGCAGTTCTTC.